Each of the 28 T cell receptor beta chains below was sequenced from the same sample in a study of Ad26.COV2.S vaccination and SARS-CoV-2 variants. Treatment specified: around 19 received Ad26.COV2.S at low or high dose, single or two shots; roughly five received placebo; per-sample allocation not given. Samples came from day 63 after the first vaccine or placebo injection. Some clones are missing from TCRdb's copy, which holds only in-frame ones; the method was immunoSEQ multiplex PCR. The table lists about 470,000 clones, 80% to 95% of them singletons. The sample consisted of peripheral blood, taken in a trial of Ad26.COV2.S vaccine versus placebo. The receptors shown here come from a person aged 18 to 59 who received the Ad26.COV2.S COVID-19 vaccine or a placebo.

This clone appeared once. V gene TRBV18 combines with J gene TRBJ1-4, with 10 bases fitting TRBD1. In germline, CDR1 is KGHSH, CDR2 LQKENI. CDR3 size: 14 residues. J was trimmed by 8 bases and V by 5 bases; bases with no gene match: 5. CDR3 nucleotide sequence: TGTGCCAGCTCAATCGGACAGGGGGGCGAAAAACTGTTTTTT. This encodes CASSIGQGGEKLFF. The full variable domain, rest sourced from reference TRBV18 and TRBJ1-4, is NAGVMQNPRHLVRRRGQEARLRCSPMKGHSHVYWYRQLPEEGLKFMVYLQKENIIDESGMPKERFSAEFPKEGPSILRIQQVVRGDSAAYFCASSIGQGGEKLFFGSGTQLSVL.

This chain joins TRBV5-1 and TRBJ1-4; weak D call: TRBD1 (6 bases). There are 13 residues in the CDR3. Germline V gives CDR1 SGHRS, CDR2 YFSETQ. Deletions cut 0 bases from V and 6 bases from J, with 6 bases between. CDR3 bases: TGCGCCAGCAGCTTGGGGACAGATGAAAAACTGTTTTTT. Encoded protein: CASSLGTDEKLFF.

The chain joins TRBV18 to TRBJ2-1, with D possibly TRBD1 on 6 matching bases. The V gene's germline CDR1 is KGHSH and CDR2 LQKENI. There are 16 residues in the CDR3. V was shortened by 0 bases and J by 4 bases, with 13 bases between the two germline ends. The CDR3: CASSPPVATGYNEQFF. DNA for the CDR3: TGTGCCAGCTCACCACCAGTAGCGACAGGTTACAATGAGCAGTTCTTC.

The chain combines TRBV12-5 with TRBJ1-1; a weak D match, TRBD1 (5 bases). Germline CDR1 is LGHNT and CDR2 is FRNRAP. Trimming removed 2 bases at V and 2 bases at J, with 12 bases between. The CDR3 runs 15 residues. The CDR3 is CASGLWRGGNTEAFF. Written as DNA, the CDR3 is TGTGCTAGTGGTTTGTGGCGGGGCGGTAACACTGAAGCTTTCTTT.

This chain links TRBV10-3 with TRBJ1-2; D call uncertain. Trimming pared 7 bases from V and 0 bases from J, leaving 15 bases between. Germline CDR1 ENHRY, CDR2 SYGVKD. The CDR3 sequence is 15 residues long. CDR3 nucleotides: TGTGCCATCACCGAAAGGACGGATTCTAACTATGGCTACACCTTC. Protein: CAITERTDSNYGYTF.

This clone came up a few times. V is TRBV15 and J is TRBJ1-6, with 9 bases that match TRBD1. Germline-derived CDR1 and CDR2 are LNHNV and YYDKDF (reference sequence). The V and J ends lost 0 bases and 10 bases, in that order; junction bases with no gene match: 4. This CDR3 is built from 15 residues. CDR3 residues: CATSREDRGNSPLHF. The CDR3 coding sequence is TGTGCCACCAGCAGAGAGGACAGGGGAAACTCACCCCTCCACTTT.

The chain couples TRBV19 to TRBJ2-1; 8 nucleotides match TRBD2. V lost 2 bases and J lost 8; bases outside the gene matches: 8. The CDR3 runs to 15 residues. Germline loops: CDR1 LNHDA, CDR2 SQIVND (reference sequence). CDR3 sequence (DNA): TGTGCCAGTAGTATATCGAGCGGGAGAAGGTATGAGCAGTTCTTC. Protein product: CASSISSGRRYEQFF.

J is TRBJ1-1 and V is TRBV30; TRBD1 matches at 9 bases. The CDR3 sequence is 14 residues long. Germline CDR1 and CDR2: GTSNPN and SVGIG (reference sequence). V shed 1 base and J 8 bases; nucleotides not matched to a gene: 8. This CDR3 reads CAWSAGTGRGEAFF. Here the CDR3 DNA reads TGTGCCTGGAGTGCCGGGACAGGGAGGGGAGAAGCTTTCTTT.

The chain has TRBV5-4 and TRBJ1-2, with 11 bases that match TRBD1. This CDR3 contains 15 residues. The germline gives CDR1 SGHNT, CDR2 YYREEE (reference sequence). V gave up 4 bases and J gave up 8 bases; unmatched junction bases: 10. CDR3: CASSRGQGGFGGYTF. CDR3 nucleotides: TGTGCCAGCAGCCGGGGACAGGGGGGATTCGGGGGCTACACCTTC. The variable domain in full, with the rest retrieved from reference TRBV5-4 and TRBJ1-2, is ETGVTQSPTHLIKTRGQQVTLRCSSQSGHNTVSWYQQALGQGPQFIFQYYREEENGRGNFPPRFSGLQFPNYSSELNVNALELDDSALYLCASSRGQGGFGGYTFGSGTRLTVV.

Concerning this clone itself: This sample also contains other DNA sequences that code for the same CDR3. The chain has TRBV2 and TRBJ2-7; D gene uncertain. The CDR3 sequence is 11 residues long. V lost 3 bases to trimming and J lost 2 bases, with 2 bases between them. Germline V gives CDR1 SNHLY, CDR2 FYNNEI. Here the CDR3 reads CASSETYEQYF. The CDR3 coding sequence is TGTGCCAGCAGTGAGACCTACGAGCAGTACTTC.

The chain recombines TRBV6-2 or TRBV6-3 with TRBJ2-2; either TRBD1 or TRBD2 may fit D (5 bases each). Trimming took 5 bases from V and 8 from J, leaving 15 bases between them. The germline CDR1 and CDR2 sequences are MNHEY and SVGEGT. The CDR3 length is 14 residues. In DNA, the CDR3 is TGTGCCAGCAGTCCCAGTGGGGGAGTAGGGGAGCTGTTTTTT. Translating it yields CASSPSGGVGELFF.

The count of this clone is one. The chain employs TRBV7-2 and TRBJ1-4, with TRBD1 as a possible D gene (5 bases). Trimming stripped 4 bases from V and 0 bases from J, with 21 bases between. The germline CDR1 and CDR2 sequences are SGHTA and FQGNSA. The CDR3 length is 19 residues. The CDR3 loop is CASSYSRDGRSATNEKLFF. In DNA, the CDR3 is TGTGCCAGCAGCTACAGCAGGGATGGGAGGAGCGCAACTAATGAAAAACTGTTTTTT.

The chain couples TRBV5-5 to TRBJ2-2; TRBD1 is a possible D gene (5 bases). Trimming left V 2 bases short and J 6 bases short, with 14 bases between. Germline CDR1 SGHKS, CDR2 YYEKEE (reference sequence). CDR3 length equals 15 residues. The chain's CDR3 is CASSFGRGIAGELFF. CDR3 nucleotides: TGTGCCAGCAGCTTCGGAAGGGGTATTGCCGGGGAGCTGTTTTTT.

The rearrangement joins TRBV14 to TRBJ2-1; 10 positions match TRBD2. Germline loops: CDR1 SGHDN, CDR2 FVKESK. The CDR3 is made up of 16 amino acids. Unmatched junction bases numbered 7, after V lost 0 bases and J lost 8 bases. The CDR3 DNA is TGTGCCAGCAGCCAAGAATGGCTAGCGGGAGAGGATGAGCAGTTCTTC. Translated: CASSQEWLAGEDEQFF.

This clone was detected only a few times. The chain employs TRBV5-7 and TRBJ1-1, with 12 nucleotides matching TRBD1. TRBV5-7 is reported as an ORF; its role is uncertain. The CDR3 is made up of 18 amino acids. Unmatched junction bases numbered 7, after V lost 0 bases and J lost 1 base. CDR3 in amino acids: CASSLVKGDRGPNTEAFF. The CDR3 region has the DNA TGTGCCAGCAGCTTGGTCAAGGGGGACAGGGGGCCGAACACTGAAGCTTTCTTT.

V and J are TRBV3-1 (or the pseudogene TRBV3-2) and TRBJ2-5; 12 nucleotides align to TRBD2. The CDR3 has 19 amino acids. Germline lookup yields CDR1 LGHDT and CDR2 YNNKEL (reference sequence). V lost 4 bases, J lost 4 bases, and 16 bases stayed unmatched. The CDR3 sequence: CASSLPFGMSGLAGETQYF. The CDR3 DNA reads as TGTGCCAGCAGCCTACCTTTTGGGATGTCGGGACTAGCGGGAGAGACCCAGTACTTC.

The chain combines TRBV7-2 with TRBJ2-3; a possible D gene is TRBD1 (5 bases). The CDR3 length is 14 residues. The ends were cut back, 3 bases at V and 5 bases at J, with 12 bases in the middle. CDR1 SGHTA and CDR2 FQGNSA come from the germline V gene. In DNA form, the CDR3 reads TGTGCCAGCAGCTTGCTTGTGGGGCGAGATACGCAGTATTTT. The encoded protein is CASSLLVGRDTQYF.

The rearrangement uses TRBV19 and TRBJ2-7, with 7 bases matching TRBD2. The CDR3 sequence is 16 residues long. Per the germline V gene, CDR1 is LNHDA and CDR2 is SQIVND (reference sequence). The junction had 10 bases not matched to a gene; V was cut back by 3 bases and J by 2 bases. The CDR3 sequence is CASSIMGLAETYEQYF. DNA of the CDR3: TGTGCCAGTAGTATCATGGGGCTAGCGGAAACCTACGAGCAGTACTTC.

CDR3 sequence: CASSFLPGSEKLFF. Written as DNA, the CDR3 is TGTGCCAGCAGTTTCCTACCAGGGAGTGAAAAACTGTTTTTT. The chain employs TRBV2 and TRBJ1-4; TRBD1 might be the D (5 bases). CDR1 is SNHLY, CDR2 FYNNEI, per germline. V was clipped by 5 bases and J by 7 bases, with 14 bases between them. This CDR3 is built from 14 residues.

This chain links TRBV4-2 with TRBJ2-3; the D is unclear. This CDR3 has 17 residues. Trimming stripped 0 bases from V and 0 bases from J, with 13 bases between. CDR1 is LGHNA and CDR2 is YNFKEQ in the germline V gene. This chain's CDR3 is CASSQDVYGRSTDTQYF. The CDR3 DNA reads as TGTGCCAGCAGCCAAGATGTTTACGGTCGTAGCACAGATACGCAGTATTTT.

The CDR3 region is CASWPGLALQETQYF. In DNA form, the CDR3 reads TGTGCCAGCTGGCCGGGACTAGCGCTCCAAGAGACCCAGTACTTC. The chain employs TRBV14 and TRBJ2-5, with TRBD2 matching over 10 bases. The trim removed 8 bases at V and 1 base at J, leaving 7 bases unmatched. The CDR3 is made up of 15 amino acids. Germline assignment: CDR1 SGHDN and CDR2 FVKESK.

The chain uses TRBV7-9 and TRBJ1-3; D may be TRBD1 (5 bases). Germline CDR1 SEHNR, CDR2 FQNEAQ (reference sequence). This CDR3 comprises 16 residues. V was cut by 5 bases and J by 4 bases, with 18 bases left in between. The chain's CDR3 is CASSASRVTSGNTIYF. In DNA form, the CDR3 reads TGTGCCAGCAGCGCATCCAGGGTAACGTCCGGAAACACCATATATTTT. The full variable domain, in which reference TRBV7-9 and TRBJ1-3 provide the parts outside the CDR3, is DTGVSQNPRHKITKRGQNVTFRCDPISEHNRLYWYRQTLGQGPEFLTYFQNEAQLEKSRLLSDRFSAERPKGSFSTLEIQRTEQGDSAMYLCASSASRVTSGNTIYFGEGSWLTVV.

A word on this clone: The identical CDR3 is also encoded by other nucleotide sequences in the sample. The genes are TRBV18 and TRBJ2-7; perhaps D is TRBD1 or TRBD2 (5 bases each). Germline-derived CDR1 and CDR2 are KGHSH and LQKENI. The CDR3 contains 14 residues. The V gene lost 1 base and the J gene lost 2 bases, with 9 bases spanning the gap. This CDR3 is CASSPREGTYEQYF. In nucleotides, the CDR3 is TGTGCCAGCTCACCACGTGAGGGGACCTACGAGCAGTACTTC.

The rearrangement joins TRBV4-1 to TRBJ2-3; TRBD2 is a possible D gene (6 bases). Trimming took off 3 bases at V and 0 bases at J, with 13 bases between the two ends. CDR3 length: 16 residues. Germline V gives CDR1 MGHRA, CDR2 YSYEKL. CDR3: CASSQLEGTSTDTQYF. DNA for the CDR3: TGCGCCAGCAGCCAGCTGGAGGGTACTAGCACAGATACGCAGTATTTT.

V usage is TRBV7-8 and J usage is TRBJ1-6; 8 bases match TRBD1. V shed 2 bases, J shed 10 bases, and the junction held 7 bases outside the gene matches. Germline CDR1 and CDR2: SGHVS and FQNEAQ. The CDR3 runs 15 residues. CDR3 region: CASSLQGAPGSPLHF. DNA for the CDR3: TGTGCCAGCAGCTTACAGGGGGCTCCCGGGTCACCCCTCCACTTT.

The rearrangement joins TRBV6-5 to TRBJ2-1; maybe TRBD2 (5 bases). Deletions cut 0 bases from V and 0 bases from J, with 9 bases between. The CDR3 extends over 16 amino acids. Looked up from germline, CDR1 is MNHEY and CDR2 is SVGAGI. The CDR3 loop is CASSYSRASSYNEQFF. The CDR3 DNA follows: TGTGCCAGCAGTTACTCGAGGGCCAGCTCCTACAATGAGCAGTTCTTC.

The J gene is TRBJ2-2, the V gene TRBV5-4, with 8 bases lining up with TRBD2. CDR3 length: 16 amino acids. CDR1 and CDR2 (germline): SGHNT, YYREEE (reference sequence). The ends lost 1 base at V and 3 bases at J; junction bases unmatched: 5. CDR3 nucleotides: TGTGCCAGCAGCTTGTATAGCGGGGCGCACACCGGGGAGCTGTTTTTT. It codes for CASSLYSGAHTGELFF.

The chain carries TRBV9 and TRBJ2-7; D possibly corresponds to TRBD1 (5 bases). CDR3 size: 15 residues. Trimming shortened V by 0 bases and J by 2 bases, and 12 bases separated the two germline ends. Germline lookup yields CDR1 SGDLS and CDR2 YYNGEE. The CDR3 loop is CASSVGQGKTYEQYF. The DNA for the CDR3 is TGTGCCAGCAGCGTAGGGCAGGGCAAAACCTACGAGCAGTACTTC.